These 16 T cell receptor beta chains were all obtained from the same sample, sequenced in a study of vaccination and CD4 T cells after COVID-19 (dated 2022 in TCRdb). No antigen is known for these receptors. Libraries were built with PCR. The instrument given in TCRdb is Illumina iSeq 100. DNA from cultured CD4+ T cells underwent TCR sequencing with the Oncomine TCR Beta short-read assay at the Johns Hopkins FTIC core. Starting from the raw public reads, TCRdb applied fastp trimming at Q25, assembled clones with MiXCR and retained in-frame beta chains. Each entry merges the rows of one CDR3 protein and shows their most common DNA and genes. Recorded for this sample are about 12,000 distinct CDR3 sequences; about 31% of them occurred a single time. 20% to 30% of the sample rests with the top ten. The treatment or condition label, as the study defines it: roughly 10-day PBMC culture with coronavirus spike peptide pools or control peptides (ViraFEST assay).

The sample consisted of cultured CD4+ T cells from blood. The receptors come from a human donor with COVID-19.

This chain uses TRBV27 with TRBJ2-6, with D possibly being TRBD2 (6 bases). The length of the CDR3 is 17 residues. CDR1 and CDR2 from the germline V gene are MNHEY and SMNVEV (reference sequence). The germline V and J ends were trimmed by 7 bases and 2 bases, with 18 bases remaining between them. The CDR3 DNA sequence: TGTGCCAGCACTAGCGCGGGGATCTTTCCTGGGGCCAACGTCCTGACTTTC. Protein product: CASTSAGIFPGANVLTF.

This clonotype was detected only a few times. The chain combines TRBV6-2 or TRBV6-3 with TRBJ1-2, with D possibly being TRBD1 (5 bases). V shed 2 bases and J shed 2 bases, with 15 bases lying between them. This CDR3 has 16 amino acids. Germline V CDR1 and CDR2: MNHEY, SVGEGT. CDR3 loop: CASSYTTFGGNYGYTF. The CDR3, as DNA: TGTGCCAGCAGTTACACGACTTTCGGGGGGAACTATGGCTACACCTTC.

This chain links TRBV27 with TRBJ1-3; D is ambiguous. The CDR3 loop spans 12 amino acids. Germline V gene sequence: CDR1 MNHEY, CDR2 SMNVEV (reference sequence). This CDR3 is CDERDSGNTIYF. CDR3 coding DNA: TGTGACGAGAGGGACTCTGGAAACACCATATATTTT.

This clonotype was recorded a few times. DNA for the CDR3: TGTGCCACCAGTGATACTAGCGGGGGGTACAATGAGCAGTTCTTC. This codes for CATSDTSGGYNEQFF. The chain combines TRBV24-1 with TRBJ2-1, with 12 bases matching TRBD2. Trimming removed 3 bases from V and 4 bases from J; junction bases left unmatched: 0. Germline values: CDR1 KGHDR, CDR2 SFDVKD. This CDR3 contains 15 residues.

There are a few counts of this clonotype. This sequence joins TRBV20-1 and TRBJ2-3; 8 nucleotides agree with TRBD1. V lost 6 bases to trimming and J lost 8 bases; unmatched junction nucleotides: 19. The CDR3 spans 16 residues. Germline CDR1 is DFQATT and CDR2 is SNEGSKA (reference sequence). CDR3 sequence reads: CSAIVGDRSAARTQYF. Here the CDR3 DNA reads TGCAGTGCCATCGTGGGGGACAGGAGTGCGGCTCGTACGCAGTATTTT.

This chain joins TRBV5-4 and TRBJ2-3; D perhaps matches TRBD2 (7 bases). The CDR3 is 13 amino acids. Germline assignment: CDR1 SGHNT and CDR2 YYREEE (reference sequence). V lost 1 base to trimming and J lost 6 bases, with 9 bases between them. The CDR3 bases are TGTGCCAGCAGCTTGCGGGGGGCGGATACGCAGTATTTT. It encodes CASSLRGADTQYF.

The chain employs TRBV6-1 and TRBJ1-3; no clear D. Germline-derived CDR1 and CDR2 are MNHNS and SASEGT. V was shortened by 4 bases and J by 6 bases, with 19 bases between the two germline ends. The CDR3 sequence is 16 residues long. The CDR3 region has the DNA TGTGCCAGCAGTGCAAATTTCGACCGCGGTGTAAACACCATATATTTT. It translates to CASSANFDRGVNTIYF.

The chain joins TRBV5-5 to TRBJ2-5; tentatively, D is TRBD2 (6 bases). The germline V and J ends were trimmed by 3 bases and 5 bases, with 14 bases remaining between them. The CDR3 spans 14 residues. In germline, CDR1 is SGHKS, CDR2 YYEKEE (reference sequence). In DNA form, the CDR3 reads TGTGCCAGCAGCTCCTGGGACCGGGAGGAGACCCAGTACTTC. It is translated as CASSSWDREETQYF.

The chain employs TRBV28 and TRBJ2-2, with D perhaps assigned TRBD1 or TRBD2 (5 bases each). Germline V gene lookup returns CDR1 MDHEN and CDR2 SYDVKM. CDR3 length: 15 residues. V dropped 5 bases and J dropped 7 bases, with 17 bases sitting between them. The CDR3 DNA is TGTGCCAGCAGTCCCTGGGGCAGGGAGAACGGGGAGCTGTTTTTT. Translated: CASSPWGRENGELFF.

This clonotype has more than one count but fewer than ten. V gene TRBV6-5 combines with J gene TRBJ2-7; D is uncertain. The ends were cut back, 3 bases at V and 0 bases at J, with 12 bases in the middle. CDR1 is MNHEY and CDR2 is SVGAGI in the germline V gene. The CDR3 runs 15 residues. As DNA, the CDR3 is TGTGCCAGCAGTTATGGGCGAACAAGCTCCTACGAGCAGTACTTC. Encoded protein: CASSYGRTSSYEQYF.

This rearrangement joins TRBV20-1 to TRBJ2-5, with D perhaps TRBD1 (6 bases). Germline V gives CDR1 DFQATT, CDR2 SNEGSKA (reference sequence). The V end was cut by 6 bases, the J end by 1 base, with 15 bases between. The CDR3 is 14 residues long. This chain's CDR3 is CSAGPGASQETQYF. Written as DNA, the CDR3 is TGCAGTGCCGGACCAGGGGCATCCCAAGAGACCCAGTACTTC.

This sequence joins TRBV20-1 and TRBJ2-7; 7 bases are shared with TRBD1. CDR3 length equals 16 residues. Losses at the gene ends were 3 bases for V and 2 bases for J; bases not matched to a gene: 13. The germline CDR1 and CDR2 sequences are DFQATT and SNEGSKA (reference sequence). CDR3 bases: TGCAGTGCTAGCGGAATAAGGGGGCCAGGGACCTACGAGCAGTACTTC. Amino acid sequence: CSASGIRGPGTYEQYF.

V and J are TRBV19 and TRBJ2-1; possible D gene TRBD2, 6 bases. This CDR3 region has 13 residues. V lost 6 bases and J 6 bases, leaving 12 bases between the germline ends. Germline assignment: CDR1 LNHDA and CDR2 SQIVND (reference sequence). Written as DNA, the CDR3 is TGTGCCAGTAGGGAGGGGTTTCTCAATGAGCAGTTCTTC. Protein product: CASREGFLNEQFF.

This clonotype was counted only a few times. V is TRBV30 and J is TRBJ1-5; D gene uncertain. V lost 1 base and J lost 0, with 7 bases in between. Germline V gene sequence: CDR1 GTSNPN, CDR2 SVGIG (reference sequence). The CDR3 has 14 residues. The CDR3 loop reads CAWSGGYSNQPQHF. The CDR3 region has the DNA TGTGCCTGGAGTGGTGGTTATAGCAATCAGCCCCAGCATTTT.

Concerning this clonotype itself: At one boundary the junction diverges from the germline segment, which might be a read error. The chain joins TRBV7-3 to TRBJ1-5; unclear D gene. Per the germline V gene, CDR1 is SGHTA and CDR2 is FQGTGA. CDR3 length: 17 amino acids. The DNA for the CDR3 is TGCGCCAGCAGCCAAGTACATAAGAGACATAGCAATCAGCCCCAGCATTTT. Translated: CASSQVHKRHSNQPQHF.

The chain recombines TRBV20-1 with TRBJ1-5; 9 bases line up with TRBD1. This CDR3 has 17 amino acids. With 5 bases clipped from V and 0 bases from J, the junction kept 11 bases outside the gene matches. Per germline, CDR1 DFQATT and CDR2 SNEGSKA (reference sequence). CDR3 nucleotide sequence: TGCAGTGCTCGGATAGGGACAGGGATGTATAGCAATCAGCCCCAGCATTTT. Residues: CSARIGTGMYSNQPQHF.